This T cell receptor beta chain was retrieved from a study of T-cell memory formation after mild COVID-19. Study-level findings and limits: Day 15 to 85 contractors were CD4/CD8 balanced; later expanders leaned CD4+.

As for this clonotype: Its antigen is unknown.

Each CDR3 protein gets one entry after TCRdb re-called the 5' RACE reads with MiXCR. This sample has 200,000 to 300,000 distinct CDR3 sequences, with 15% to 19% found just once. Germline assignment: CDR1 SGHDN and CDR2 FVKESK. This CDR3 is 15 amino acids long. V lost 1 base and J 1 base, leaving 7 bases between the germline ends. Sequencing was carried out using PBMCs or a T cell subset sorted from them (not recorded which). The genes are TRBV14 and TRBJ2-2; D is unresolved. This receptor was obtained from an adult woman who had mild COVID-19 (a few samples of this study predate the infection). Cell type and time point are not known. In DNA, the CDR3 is TGTGCCAGCAGCCAAGTAGTTATGAACACCGGGGAGCTGTTTTTT. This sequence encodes CASSQVVMNTGELFF.